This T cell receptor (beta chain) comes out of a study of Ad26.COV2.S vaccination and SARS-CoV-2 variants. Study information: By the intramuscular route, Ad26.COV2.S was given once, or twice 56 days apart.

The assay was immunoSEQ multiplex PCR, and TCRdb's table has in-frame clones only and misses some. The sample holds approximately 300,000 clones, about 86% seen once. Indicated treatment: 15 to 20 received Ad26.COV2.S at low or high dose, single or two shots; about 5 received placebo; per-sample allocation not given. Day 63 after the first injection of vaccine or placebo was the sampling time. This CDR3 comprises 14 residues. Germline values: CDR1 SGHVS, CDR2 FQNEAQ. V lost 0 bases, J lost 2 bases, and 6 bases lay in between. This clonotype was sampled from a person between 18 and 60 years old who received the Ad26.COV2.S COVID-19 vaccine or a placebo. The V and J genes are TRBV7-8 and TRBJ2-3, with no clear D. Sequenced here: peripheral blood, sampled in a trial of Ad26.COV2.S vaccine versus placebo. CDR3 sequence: CASSLAGATDTQYF. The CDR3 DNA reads TGTGCCAGCAGCTTAGCAGGCGCCACAGATACGCAGTATTTT.